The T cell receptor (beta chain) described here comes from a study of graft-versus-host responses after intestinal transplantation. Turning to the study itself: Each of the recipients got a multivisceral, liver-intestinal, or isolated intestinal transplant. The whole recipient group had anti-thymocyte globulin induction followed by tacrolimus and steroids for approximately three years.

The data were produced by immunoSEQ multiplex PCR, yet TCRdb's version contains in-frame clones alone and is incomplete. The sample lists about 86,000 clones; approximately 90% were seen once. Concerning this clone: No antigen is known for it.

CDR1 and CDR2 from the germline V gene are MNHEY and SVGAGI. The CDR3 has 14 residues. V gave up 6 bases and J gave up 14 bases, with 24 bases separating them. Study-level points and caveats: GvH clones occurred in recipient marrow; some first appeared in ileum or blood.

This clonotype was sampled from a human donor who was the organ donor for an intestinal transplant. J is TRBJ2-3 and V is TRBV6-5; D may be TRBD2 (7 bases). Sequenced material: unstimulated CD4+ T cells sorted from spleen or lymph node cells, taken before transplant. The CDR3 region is CASSSHRGGEGGYF. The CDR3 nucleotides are TGTGCCAGCAGCTCCCATCGGGGAGGGGAGGGGGGGTATTTT.